This T cell receptor beta chain was documented in a study of T cell responses to AZD1222 COVID-19 vaccine. Study-level findings and limits: Mostly white British, mostly female donors; authors suggested clonal diversity may be underestimated. Following two doses of AZD1222, Spike-specific TCR breadth and depth rose.

As concerns this clone: As yet, its antigen is unknown.

Using immunoSEQ multiplex PCR, the repertoire was profiled, and TCRdb retains in-frame clones only, with some absent. The table includes under 150,000 clones, roughly 90% detected once. This CDR3 spans 13 amino acids. Germline V CDR1 and CDR2: MNHEY, SVGAGI. With 6 bases clipped from V and 3 bases from J, the junction kept 2 bases outside the gene matches. V gene TRBV6-5 combines with J gene TRBJ2-7, with 10 bases fitting TRBD1. Sequenced here: peripheral blood, sampled 28 days after the second AZD1222 dose. This receptor was obtained from an adult who received the AZD1222 COVID-19 vaccine. As DNA, the CDR3 is TGTGCCAGCAGCGGGACAGGGGTCTACGAGCAGTACTTC. This sequence encodes CASSGTGVYEQYF.